The source of this T cell receptor (beta chain) is a study of Ad26.COV2.S vaccination and SARS-CoV-2 variants. Study in general: It was the COV1001 Ad26.COV2.S trial arm that included the donor.

The repertoire was sequenced with immunoSEQ multiplex PCR; TCRdb's copy has only in-frame clones and lacks some. The data contain about 680,000 clones, about 90% of them seen just once; the ten biggest clones take up about 1.5%. Treatment here: roughly 18 received Ad26.COV2.S at low or high dose, single or two shots; about 5 received placebo; per-sample allocation not given. On day 63 after the first injection, vaccine and placebo recipients gave samples. Germline loops: CDR1 GTSNPN, CDR2 SVGIG (reference sequence). The V and J ends lost 1 base and 6 bases, in that order; junction bases with no gene match: 10. The CDR3 is 16 residues long.

Sequencing used peripheral blood, obtained in a trial of Ad26.COV2.S vaccine versus placebo. The chain carries TRBV30 and TRBJ2-1, with 9 bases aligning to TRBD1. The origin of this receptor is a person aged 18 to 59 who received the Ad26.COV2.S COVID-19 vaccine or a placebo. As DNA, the CDR3 is TGTGCCTGGAGTGAAGACGGGACAGGGTTCCCCAATGAGCAGTTCTTC. Translating it yields CAWSEDGTGFPNEQFF.